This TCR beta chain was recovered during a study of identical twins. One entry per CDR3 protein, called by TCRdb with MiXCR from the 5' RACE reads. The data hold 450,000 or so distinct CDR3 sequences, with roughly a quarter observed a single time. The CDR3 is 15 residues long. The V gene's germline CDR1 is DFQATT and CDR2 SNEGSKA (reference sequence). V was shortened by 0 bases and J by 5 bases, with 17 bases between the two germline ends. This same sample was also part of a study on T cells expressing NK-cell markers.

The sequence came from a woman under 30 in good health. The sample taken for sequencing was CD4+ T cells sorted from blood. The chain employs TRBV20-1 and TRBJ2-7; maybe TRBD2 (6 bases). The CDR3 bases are TGCAGTGCTAGAGACGGGGGTCTTTCTCGGAACGAGCAGTACTTC. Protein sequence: CSARDGGLSRNEQYF.